Below are 14 T cell receptor beta chains sequenced from a single sample in a study of shared clonotypes between healthy human individuals. The protocol was immunoSEQ multiplex PCR, while the TCRdb copy is restricted to in-frame clones and leaves out a portion. The sample includes some 1.1 million clones, about 80% seen only once; the top ten take roughly 0.9%. Sequenced: memory CD4+ T cells from PBMCs. The subset denotes: CD45RA-negative fraction. These receptors came from a man in his late teens or twenties in good health. Some clones in this sample may be carry-over from other donors' samples.

The table lists this clone with a count of one. This rearrangement joins TRBV28 to TRBJ1-4, with TRBD1 as a possible D gene (6 bases). The V end was cut by 6 bases, the J end by 8 bases, with 28 bases between. The CDR3 is made up of 18 amino acids. Germline CDR1 reads MDHEN; CDR2 reads SYDVKM. The CDR3 DNA reads TGTGCCAGCAGGATGCGCAGGGGTCTCCCTGGAGTACAAGAAAAACTGTTTTTT. It translates to CASRMRRGLPGVQEKLFF. The full variable domain, with the rest looked up from reference TRBV28 and TRBJ1-4, is DVKVTQSSRYLVKRTGEKVFLECVQDMDHENMFWYRQDPGLGLRLIYFSYDVKMKEKGDIPEGYSVSREKKERFSLILESASTNQTSMYLCASRMRRGLPGVQEKLFFGSGTQLSVL.

This clone was seen a handful of times. The rearrangement links TRBV5-1 to TRBJ2-2; D is uncertain. Deletions cut 0 bases from V and 0 bases from J, with 21 bases between. This CDR3 is 20 amino acids long. From germline, CDR1 is SGHRS and CDR2 YFSETQ. The CDR3 sequence is CASSLVSGFGKPSNTGELFF. CDR3 nucleotides: TGCGCCAGCAGCTTGGTGTCAGGATTTGGAAAACCCTCGAACACCGGGGAGCTGTTTTTT. The complete variable domain, with remaining parts taken from reference TRBV5-1 and TRBJ2-2, reads KAGVTQTPRYLIKTRGQQVTLSCSPISGHRSVSWYQQTPGQGLQFLFEYFSETQRNKGNFPGRFSGRQFSNSRSEMNVSTLELGDSALYLCASSLVSGFGKPSNTGELFFGEGSRLTVL.

The chain employs TRBV5-1 and TRBJ2-2; unclear D gene. The V end was cut by 0 bases, the J end by 6 bases, with 12 bases between. Germline CDR1 and CDR2: SGHRS and YFSETQ. The CDR3 runs 15 residues. The CDR3 nucleotides read TGCGCCAGCAGCTTGGGGCAGGAAGGCGCCGGGGAGCTGTTTTTT. It codes for CASSLGQEGAGELFF. The entire variable domain, with the rest obtained from reference TRBV5-1 and TRBJ2-2, is as follows: KAGVTQTPRYLIKTRGQQVTLSCSPISGHRSVSWYQQTPGQGLQFLFEYFSETQRNKGNFPGRFSGRQFSNSRSEMNVSTLELGDSALYLCASSLGQEGAGELFFGEGSRLTVL.

The V and J genes are TRBV7-9 and TRBJ2-1; 8 bases line up with TRBD1. The V and J ends lost 5 bases and 6 bases, in that order; junction bases with no gene match: 9. Germline loops: CDR1 SEHNR, CDR2 FQNEAQ (reference sequence). This CDR3 region has 15 residues. The CDR3 region is CASSSPGGRGNEQFF. The CDR3 DNA reads as TGTGCCAGCAGCAGTCCAGGGGGCAGGGGCAATGAGCAGTTCTTC. The entire variable domain, with the rest obtained from reference TRBV7-9 and TRBJ2-1, is as follows: DTGVSQNPRHKITKRGQNVTFRCDPISEHNRLYWYRQTLGQGPEFLTYFQNEAQLEKSRLLSDRFSAERPKGSFSTLEIQRTEQGDSAMYLCASSSPGGRGNEQFFGPGTRLTVL.

This clone occurred many times. CDR3 in DNA: TGTGCCAGTAGTATAGGGCTATTCTATGGCTACACCTTC. Amino acid sequence: CASSIGLFYGYTF. This chain links TRBV19 with TRBJ1-2; unclear D gene. The germline V gene encodes CDR1 LNHDA and CDR2 SQIVND (reference sequence). The CDR3 spans 13 residues. Deletions cut 1 base from V and 4 bases from J, with 7 bases between.

This clone has only a few counts. CDR3 nucleotides: TGTGCCTGGAGTGTACGCAAGGATAACTGGATGAACACTGAAGCTTTCTTT. Translated: CAWSVRKDNWMNTEAFF. The chain recombines TRBV30 with TRBJ1-1; D ambiguous. V lost 0 bases to trimming and J lost 0 bases, with 17 bases between them. Germline CDR1 reads GTSNPN; CDR2 reads SVGIG (reference sequence). This CDR3 is built from 17 residues.

J is TRBJ1-3 and V is TRBV9; D gene ambiguous. Germline V CDR1 and CDR2: SGDLS, YYNGEE. The CDR3 is 15 amino acids. Trimming took off 0 bases at V and 0 bases at J, with 7 bases between the two ends. CDR3 protein: CASSVGLLSGNTIYF. DNA for the CDR3: TGTGCCAGCAGCGTAGGACTTCTCTCTGGAAACACCATATATTTT.

This clone was observed a few times. This may be a read error: a much more frequent sequence differs by one nucleotide. The CDR3 nucleotides are TGTGCCAGCAGTGAAGGGGAGGAGACAGCGGAAGCTTCCTTT. Residues: CASSEGEETAEASF. The chain has TRBV6-1 and TRBJ1-1; tentatively, D is TRBD1 (5 bases). Germline CDR1 and CDR2: MNHNS and SASEGT. This CDR3 comprises 14 residues.

This sequence joins TRBV27 and TRBJ2-7; 7 positions match TRBD2. CDR1 is MNHEY, CDR2 SMNVEV, per germline (reference sequence). With 3 bases clipped from V and 5 bases from J, the junction kept 13 bases outside the gene matches. The CDR3 has 16 residues. CDR3 nucleotides: TGTGCCAGCAGTTTGTTGCCCGGGGCGGGAGCTCACGAGCAGTACTTC. Translation: CASSLLPGAGAHEQYF.

V and J are TRBV2 and TRBJ2-7, with TRBD2 identical over 13 bases. The CDR3 loop spans 16 amino acids. V gave up 6 bases and J gave up 13 bases; unmatched junction bases: 18. Germline values: CDR1 SNHLY, CDR2 FYNNEI. CDR3: CASRSAGTSGVPWRYF. Here the CDR3 DNA reads TGTGCCAGCAGGTCTGCCGGGACTAGCGGGGTCCCTTGGCGATACTTC.

The V gene is TRBV11-2, the J gene TRBJ2-7, with 9 bases lining up with TRBD2. The J segment lost 6 bases and the V segment lost 1 base, leaving 4 bases of the junction unmatched. The CDR3 contains 14 residues. Germline assignment: CDR1 SGHAT and CDR2 FQNNGV. CDR3 sequence reads: CASSLVAGVSEQYF. DNA of the CDR3: TGTGCCAGCAGCTTAGTAGCGGGAGTATCCGAGCAGTACTTC. Complete variable domain (other parts from reference TRBV11-2 and TRBJ2-7): EAGVAQSPRYKIIEKRQSVAFWCNPISGHATLYWYQQILGQGPKLLIQFQNNGVVDDSQLPKDRFSAERLKGVDSTLKIQPAKLEDSAVYLCASSLVAGVSEQYFGPGTRLTVT.

The chain couples TRBV30 to TRBJ2-1; 10 nucleotides agree with TRBD1. J was trimmed by 8 bases and V by 8 bases; bases with no gene match: 12. Germline CDR1 is GTSNPN and CDR2 is SVGIG (reference sequence). This CDR3 region has 14 residues. CDR3 amino acids: CATAGTGESDEQFF. DNA of the CDR3: TGTGCCACCGCGGGGACAGGGGAAAGCGATGAGCAGTTCTTC.

V gene TRBV28 combines with J gene TRBJ2-2; TRBD2 is a possible D gene (6 bases). CDR3 length: 15 amino acids. V lost 2 bases, J lost 3 bases, and 10 bases lay in between. CDR1 and CDR2 (germline): MDHEN, SYDVKM. CDR3 in amino acids: CASSLEGLDTGELFF. The CDR3 bases are TGTGCCAGCAGTTTAGAGGGACTCGACACCGGGGAGCTGTTTTTT.

This clone was picked up a small number of times. CDR3 DNA: TGTGCCACCAGCGAGGACAGCTATGGCTACACCTTC. Protein: CATSEDSYGYTF. The chain has TRBV15 and TRBJ1-2; a possible D gene is TRBD1 (6 bases). CDR1 LNHNV and CDR2 YYDKDF come from the germline V gene (reference sequence). Trimming removed 5 bases at V and 4 bases at J, with 8 bases between. The CDR3 loop spans 12 amino acids. Looking up the rest from reference TRBV15 and TRBJ1-2 gives the full variable domain: DAMVIQNPRYQVTQFGKPVTLSCSQTLNHNVMYWYQQKSSQAPKLLFHYYDKDFNNEADTPDNFQSRRPNTSFCFLDIRSPGLGDTAMYLCATSEDSYGYTFGSGTRLTVV.